This section outlines one T cell receptor beta chain sequence together with its context. The data derive from a study of blood T cell repertoires in COVID-19. Turning to the study itself: The analysed material was cDNA or gDNA that came from T cells, B-cell-depleted T cells, or PBMCs.

Some clones are missing from TCRdb's copy, which holds only in-frame ones; the method was immunoSEQ multiplex PCR. There are under 350,000 clones in the sample; approximately 90% occur only once, and roughly 7.3% lies in the top ten. With 4 bases removed from V and 5 bases from J, the gap between germline ends came to 11 bases. The CDR3 spans 13 residues. The germline V gene has CDR1 SQVTM and CDR2 ANQGSEA. The chain uses TRBV29-1 and TRBJ2-2, with a tentative D call TRBD2 (6 bases). Sequencing input: peripheral blood. This receptor was obtained from a woman under 40 with COVID-19, enrolled during active disease. CDR3: CSVAREVTGELFF. As DNA, the CDR3 is TGCAGCGTTGCTAGGGAGGTGACCGGGGAGCTGTTTTTT.